Below are 5 T cell receptor beta chains sequenced from a single sample in a study of T cells in localized non-small cell lung cancer. The repertoire was sequenced with immunoSEQ multiplex PCR; TCRdb's copy has only in-frame clones and lacks some. Of some 130,000 clones in the sample, around 90% are singletons; the top ten hold approximately 1.5%. Here the sequenced sample was peripheral blood, taken before any cancer treatment. The receptors shown here come from a female donor older than 55 with stage I lung adenocarcinoma.

The count of this clone is one. The chain recombines TRBV11-3 with TRBJ2-1; D is ambiguous. Germline CDR1 is SGHNT and CDR2 is YENEEA. Trimming took off 2 bases at V and 8 bases at J, with 4 bases between the two ends. This CDR3 contains 11 residues. Here the CDR3 DNA reads TGTGCCAGCAGCTTAAGAGATGAGCAGTTCTTC. This encodes CASSLRDEQFF. The entire variable domain, with the rest obtained from reference TRBV11-3 and TRBJ2-1, is as follows: EAGVVQSPRYKIIEKKQPVAFWCNPISGHNTLYWYLQNLGQGPELLIRYENEEAVDDSQLPKDRFSAERLKGVDSTLKIQPAELGDSAVYLCASSLRDEQFFGPGTRLTVL.

This clone was counted once. The chain links TRBV5-1 to TRBJ2-1, with 7 positions matching TRBD2. This CDR3 is built from 14 residues. The ends lost 2 bases at V and 6 bases at J; junction bases unmatched: 5. CDR1 SGHRS and CDR2 YFSETQ come from the germline V gene. The CDR3 region has the DNA TGCGCCAGCAGCTTCGGGGAGGGGTTCAATGAGCAGTTCTTC. Its translation: CASSFGEGFNEQFF. Together with reference TRBV5-1 and TRBJ2-1, the CDR3 gives the full variable domain: KAGVTQTPRYLIKTRGQQVTLSCSPISGHRSVSWYQQTPGQGLQFLFEYFSETQRNKGNFPGRFSGRQFSNSRSEMNVSTLELGDSALYLCASSFGEGFNEQFFGPGTRLTVL.

The V gene is TRBV19, the J gene TRBJ2-1; TRBD1 matches 8 bases. The V gene end was trimmed by 5 bases and the J gene end by 6 bases; junction bases not matched to a gene: 6. The V gene's germline CDR1 is LNHDA and CDR2 SQIVND (reference sequence). The CDR3 contains 14 residues. The CDR3 sequence: CASSLGQGPNEQFF. The CDR3, as DNA: TGTGCCAGTAGTCTCGGACAGGGCCCCAATGAGCAGTTCTTC.

This chain uses TRBV7-2 with TRBJ1-1; D gene unclear. The CDR3 consists of 14 residues. Germline V CDR1 and CDR2: SGHTA, FQGNSA. V lost 1 base and J 0 bases, leaving 6 bases between the germline ends. CDR3 sequence: CASSLGTVNTEAFF. Here the CDR3 DNA reads TGTGCCAGCAGCTTAGGGACGGTGAACACTGAAGCTTTCTTT.

The chain joins TRBV25-1 to TRBJ2-7; weak D call: TRBD1 (6 bases). The CDR3 covers 15 residues. The V and J ends lost 3 bases and 3 bases respectively, with 15 bases between them. The germline gives CDR1 MGHDK, CDR2 SYGVNS. CDR3 coding DNA: TGTGCCAGCAGTGAGTTTGGGGGACACCTCTACGAGCAGTACTTC. Translation gives CASSEFGGHLYEQYF.